Below are 13 T cell receptor beta chains sequenced from a single sample in a study of T-cell reconstitution after alpha-beta-depleted transplantation in children. Preparing the TCRbeta library involved the use of unique molecular identifiers. TCRdb re-called the PCR reads with MiXCR, one entry per CDR3 protein. The sample lists some 290,000 distinct CDR3 sequences, over 20% occurring once. The sample here was PBMCs, mostly from graft donor cells, taken 180 days after TCRalphabeta/CD19-depleted stem cell transplant. These receptors came from a male patient aged 10 to 17 who had a stem cell transplant for acute lymphoblastic leukemia, so the T cells may come from the graft donor.

The V and J genes are TRBV29-1 and TRBJ2-3; D unresolved. The germline V gene encodes CDR1 SQVTM and CDR2 ANQGSEA. CDR3 length: 13 residues. Trimming took 5 bases from V and 2 from J, leaving 11 bases between them. CDR3 in DNA: TGCAGCGTTTTAGAGGTACACACAGATACGCAGTATTTT. Its protein is CSVLEVHTDTQYF.

The V and J genes are TRBV6-5 and TRBJ2-3; 7 bases are shared with TRBD2. CDR1 MNHEY and CDR2 SVGAGI come from the germline V gene. The CDR3 length is 16 residues. V lost 0 bases, J lost 6 bases, and 9 bases stayed unmatched. For the CDR3, the DNA is TGTGCCAGCAGTTACTCCCGGGAGGCCCCCCGGGATACGCAGTATTTT. This codes for CASSYSREAPRDTQYF.

V usage is TRBV7-6 and J usage is TRBJ2-3; 11 bases map to TRBD2. The V gene end was trimmed by 1 base and the J gene end by 1 base; junction bases not matched to a gene: 4. The CDR3 consists of 17 residues. CDR1 is SGHVS and CDR2 is FNYEAQ in the germline V gene. The DNA of the CDR3 is TGTGCCAGCAGCTTAGGCCCGGGACTAGCGGGCACAGATACGCAGTATTTT. Encoded protein: CASSLGPGLAGTDTQYF.

The genes are TRBV20-1 and TRBJ2-2; no reliable D call. There are 15 residues in the CDR3. Germline CDR1 DFQATT, CDR2 SNEGSKA (reference sequence). Trimming took 1 base from V and 5 from J, leaving 14 bases between them. The CDR3 nucleotides are TGCAGTGCTAGAGTGGCGGCAGTAAAGACCGGGGAGCTGTTTTTT. It specifies CSARVAAVKTGELFF.

The table lists this clonotype with a few counts. The V call is TRBV4-1, the J call TRBJ2-7, with D possibly called TRBD1 or TRBD2 (5 bases each). CDR3 length: 15 residues. Trimming left V 2 bases short and J 4 bases short, with 15 bases between. Looked up from germline, CDR1 is MGHRA and CDR2 is YSYEKL. The CDR3 DNA sequence: TGCGCCAGCAGCCAATCTAATCTTGGGGGATACGAGCAGTACTTC. It translates to CASSQSNLGGYEQYF.

This chain connects TRBV7-9 to TRBJ2-3; 9 bases are a match to TRBD2. V was clipped by 1 base and J by 5 bases; unmatched bases: 10. This CDR3 has 17 amino acids. Germline V lookup: CDR1 SEHNR, CDR2 FQNEAQ (reference sequence). Written as DNA, the CDR3 is TGTGCCAGCAGCTTAGAAGGTAGCGGGAGTGGTGGAGATACGCAGTATTTT. Amino acid sequence: CASSLEGSGSGGDTQYF.

V usage is TRBV12-3 or TRBV12-4 and J usage is TRBJ2-1, with a tentative D call TRBD2 (5 bases). The CDR3 is 14 residues long. Trimming removed 7 bases from V and 0 bases from J, with 10 bases in between. The CDR3, as DNA: TGTGCCAGCAACCCGGGGTTCTCCTACAATGAGCAGTTCTTC. This translates into CASNPGFSYNEQFF.

The table lists this clonotype with a few counts. This rearrangement joins TRBV18 to TRBJ2-7; 9 bases line up with TRBD1. Germline values: CDR1 KGHSH, CDR2 LQKENI. The CDR3 covers 14 residues. The V segment lost 2 bases and the J segment 5 bases; nucleotides outside the gene matches: 4. CDR3 bases: TGTGCCAGCTCACCAGGGGACAGGGTAAACGAGCAGTACTTC. This sequence encodes CASSPGDRVNEQYF.

This clonotype was picked up a small number of times. The CDR3 loop is CASRGSGYTF. The CDR3 nucleotides read TGTGCCAGCAGAGGGTCCGGCTACACCTTC. V usage is TRBV7-9 and J usage is TRBJ1-2; D is ambiguous. The CDR3 is made up of 10 amino acids. Trimming removed 6 bases from V and 8 bases from J, with 7 bases in between. The germline V gene has CDR1 SEHNR and CDR2 FQNEAQ (reference sequence).

The chain is built from TRBV10-3 and TRBJ2-4; perhaps TRBD2 as D (6 bases). Trimming removed 5 bases from V and 7 bases from J, with 15 bases in between. CDR1 and CDR2 from the germline V gene are ENHRY and SYGVKD. The CDR3 extends over 14 amino acids. Written as DNA, the CDR3 is TGTGCCATCAGTCTCGACGGGAGTAGGAACATTCAGTACTTC. Translated, it gives CAISLDGSRNIQYF.

The chain employs TRBV6-1 and TRBJ1-5; 8 nucleotides match TRBD1. This CDR3 is built from 14 residues. The V segment lost 6 bases and the J segment 6 bases; nucleotides outside the gene matches: 7. Germline assignment: CDR1 MNHNS and CDR2 SASEGT. The CDR3 bases are TGTGCCAGCAGACGGACAGGGAAATTTCAGCCCCAGCATTTT. Translation: CASRRTGKFQPQHF.

This chain joins TRBV7-3 and TRBJ1-1; TRBD1 matches at 7 bases. From germline, CDR1 is SGHTA and CDR2 FQGTGA. This CDR3 contains 14 residues. The J segment lost 9 bases and the V segment lost 1 base, leaving 8 bases of the junction unmatched. The CDR3 sequence: CASSLSAQGRKAFF. In DNA form, the CDR3 reads TGTGCCAGCAGCTTAAGCGCACAGGGGCGGAAAGCTTTCTTT.

The sample holds a few counts of this clonotype. The chain combines TRBV10-2 with TRBJ2-1; D gene ambiguous. The length of the CDR3 is 17 residues. V was trimmed by 4 bases and J by 0 bases, leaving 16 bases between them. The germline V gene encodes CDR1 WSHSY and CDR2 SAAADI. The DNA of the CDR3 is TGCGCCAGCAGTGTTTCAGATCCCTGGGCCTCCTACAATGAGCAGTTCTTC. It is translated as CASSVSDPWASYNEQFF.